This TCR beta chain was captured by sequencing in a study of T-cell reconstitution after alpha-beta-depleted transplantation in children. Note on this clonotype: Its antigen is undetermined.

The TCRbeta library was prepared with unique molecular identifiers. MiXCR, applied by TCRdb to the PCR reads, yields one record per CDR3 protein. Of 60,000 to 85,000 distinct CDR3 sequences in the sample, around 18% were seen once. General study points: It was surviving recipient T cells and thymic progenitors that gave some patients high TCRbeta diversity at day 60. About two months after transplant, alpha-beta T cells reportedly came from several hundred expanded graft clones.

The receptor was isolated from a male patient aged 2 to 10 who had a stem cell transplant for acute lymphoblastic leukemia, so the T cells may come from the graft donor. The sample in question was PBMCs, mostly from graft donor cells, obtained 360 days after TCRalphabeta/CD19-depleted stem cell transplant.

In nucleotides, the CDR3 is TGTGCCAGCAGCCACATTGGAGCGATCCAAGAGACCCAGTACTTC. Its protein is CASSHIGAIQETQYF. The chain uses TRBV7-9 and TRBJ2-5; unclear D gene. Germline assignment: CDR1 SEHNR and CDR2 FQNEAQ (reference sequence). This CDR3 comprises 15 residues. The germline V and J ends were trimmed by 5 bases and 1 base, with 14 bases remaining between them.